This entry lists 5 T cell receptor beta chains sequenced from one sample in a study of patients and donors after allogeneic stem cell transplantation. TCRdb ran MiXCR on the RT-PCR reads and lists one entry per CDR3 protein. Of approximately 33,000 distinct CDR3 sequences detected, nearly 7% appear once; the ten largest clones hold about 35%. Sequencing used blood, either unsorted or a sorted T cell fraction (not recorded which). The receptors shown here come from a human donor who was either an allogeneic HSCT recipient or a stem cell or donor lymphocyte infusion donor (not recorded which). It is not recorded whose cells these are; they may come from a transplant donor.

The CDR3 nucleotides are TGTGCCAGTAGTATGGACGGAGGCTATGGCTACACCTTC. Translating gives CASSMDGGYGYTF. The chain recombines TRBV19 with TRBJ1-2; D not certain. V was pared by 3 bases and J by 4 bases, with 9 bases between. Germline V gives CDR1 LNHDA, CDR2 SQIVND (reference sequence). The CDR3 contains 13 residues.

This clonotype was seen many times. The rearrangement joins TRBV28 to TRBJ1-4; no clear D gene. CDR1 is MDHEN, CDR2 SYDVKM, per germline. Trimming left V 7 bases short and J 5 bases short, with 14 bases between. The length of the CDR3 is 14 residues. In DNA form, the CDR3 reads TGTGCCAGCAATGTTGGGCCGCTAAATGAAAAACTGTTTTTT. It translates to CASNVGPLNEKLFF.

The rearrangement uses TRBV6-1 and TRBJ2-7; D remains ambiguous. Germline V gives CDR1 MNHNS, CDR2 SASEGT. CDR3 length: 15 amino acids. V shed 1 base and J shed 2 bases, with 12 bases lying between them. The CDR3 DNA follows: TGTGCCAGCAGTGAAGAGGCGGTAAGGGCCTACGAGCAGTACTTC. Encoded protein: CASSEEAVRAYEQYF.

In its sample, this clonotype was seen many times. The V gene is TRBV4-2, the J gene TRBJ1-5; D gene uncertain. The ends were cut back, 4 bases at V and 0 bases at J, with 4 bases in the middle. CDR3 size: 13 residues. Germline values: CDR1 LGHNA, CDR2 YNFKEQ. The CDR3 DNA reads as TGTGCCAGCAGCCCTCTTAGCAATCAGCCCCAGCATTTT. Protein: CASSPLSNQPQHF.

The sample holds many counts of this clonotype. The chain couples TRBV12-3 or TRBV12-4 to TRBJ1-4, with D unclear. The CDR3 covers 12 residues. V was shortened by 3 bases and J by 7 bases, with 6 bases between the two germline ends. The CDR3 region is CASSFIGEKLFF. DNA of the CDR3: TGTGCCAGCAGTTTTATAGGTGAAAAACTGTTTTTT.